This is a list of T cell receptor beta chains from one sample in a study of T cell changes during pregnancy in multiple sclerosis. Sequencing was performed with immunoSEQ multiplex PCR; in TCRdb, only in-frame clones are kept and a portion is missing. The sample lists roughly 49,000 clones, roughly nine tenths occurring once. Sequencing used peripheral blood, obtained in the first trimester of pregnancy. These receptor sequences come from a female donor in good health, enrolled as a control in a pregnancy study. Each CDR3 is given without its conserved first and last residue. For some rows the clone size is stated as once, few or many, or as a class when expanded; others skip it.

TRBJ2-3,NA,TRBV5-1,ASSFGDTQY
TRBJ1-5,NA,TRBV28,ASSRTAGGNQPQH
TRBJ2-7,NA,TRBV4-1,ASSQALPTRGAEQY
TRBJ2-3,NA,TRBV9,ASSVASAFTDTQY
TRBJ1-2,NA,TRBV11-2,ASSPTGSFYGYT
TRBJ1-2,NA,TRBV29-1,SVGQLTNYGYT
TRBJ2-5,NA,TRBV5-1,ASSPTGPQETQY
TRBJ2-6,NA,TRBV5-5,ASSPETGVVGANVLT
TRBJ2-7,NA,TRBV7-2,ASSPGLGQTYEQY
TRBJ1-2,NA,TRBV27,ASAGTGGGYT
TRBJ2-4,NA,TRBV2,ASSEDRAKNIQY
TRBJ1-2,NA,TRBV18,ASYQGRGDYGYT
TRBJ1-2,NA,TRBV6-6,ASSNRTARIYGYT
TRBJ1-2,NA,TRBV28,ASSLPGARVGYT
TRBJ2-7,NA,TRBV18,ASSPGTSSYEQY
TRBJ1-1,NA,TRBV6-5,ASGRTGKEAF
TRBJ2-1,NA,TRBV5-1,ASSSLAGSYNEQF
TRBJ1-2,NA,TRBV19,ASRPGTDEFYGYT
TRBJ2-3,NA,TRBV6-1,ASSEGLDTDTQY
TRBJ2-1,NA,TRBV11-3,ASSRTSMDNEQF
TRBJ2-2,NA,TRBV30,AGEEGGYGELF
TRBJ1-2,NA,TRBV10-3,AISQPGQGGQGYT
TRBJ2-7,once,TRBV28,ASSYQGTYEQY
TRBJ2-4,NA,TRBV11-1,ASSQTGAKNIQY
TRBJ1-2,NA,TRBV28,ASSGGEEHGYT
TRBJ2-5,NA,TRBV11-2,ATMGSGATGTQY
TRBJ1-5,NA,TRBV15,ATSPGSNQPQH
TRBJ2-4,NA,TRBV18,ASSPPVPNIQY
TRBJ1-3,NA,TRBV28,ASSPTSGNTIY
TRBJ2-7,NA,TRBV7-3,ASGRGMGLAGGGSYEQY
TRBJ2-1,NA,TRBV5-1,ASSLWSVANEQF
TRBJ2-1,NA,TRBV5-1,ASSSGTSGRAGNEQF
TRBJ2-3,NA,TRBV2,ASSEPTGLTDTQY
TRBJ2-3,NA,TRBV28,ASTGGLAGGRSTDTQY
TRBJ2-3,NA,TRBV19,ASTWGHSTDTQY
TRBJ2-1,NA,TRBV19,ASSIGLAGGLFYNEQF
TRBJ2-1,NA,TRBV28,ASTSWEVSYNEQF
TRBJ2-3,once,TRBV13,ASSTTNRDTQY
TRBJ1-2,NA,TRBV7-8,ASSLGGHYGYT
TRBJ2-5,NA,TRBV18,ASSEKMEDWGETQY
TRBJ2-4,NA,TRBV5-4,ASSSTTGAKNIQY
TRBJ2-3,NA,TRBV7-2,ASSFSADTQY
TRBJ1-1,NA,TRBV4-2,ASSQPGQGPEAF
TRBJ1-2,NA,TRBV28,ASSFRGLDGYT
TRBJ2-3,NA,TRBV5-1,ASSLEGDTDTQY
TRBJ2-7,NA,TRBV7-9,ASSTDRGSPYEQY
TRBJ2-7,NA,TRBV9,ASSVGGQNYEQY
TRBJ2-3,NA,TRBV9,ASSVGGQDTDTQY
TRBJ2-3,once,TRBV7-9,ASSSSLMGLAGRGGTQY
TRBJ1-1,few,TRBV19,ASSTRTVAEAF
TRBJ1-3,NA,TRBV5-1,ASSLGPRQVYSGNTIY
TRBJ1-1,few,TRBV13,ASSQTLGDRVAF
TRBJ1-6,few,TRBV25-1,ASSGDNNSPLH
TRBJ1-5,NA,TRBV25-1,ASSEYRDNQPQH
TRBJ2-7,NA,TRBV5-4,ASSSREGLWEQY
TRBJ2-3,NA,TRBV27,ASSSWTGWGTSGDSTDTQY
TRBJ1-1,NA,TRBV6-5,ASTEGGVAEAF
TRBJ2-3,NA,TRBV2,ASSELAGGRDTQY
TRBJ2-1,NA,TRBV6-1,ASSDTSSTANEQF
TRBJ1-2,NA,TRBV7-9,ASSPSHNYGYT